This TCR beta chain emerged from a study of post-analysis software for immune sequencing data. Regarding this clonotype: Antigen: not known. Since a much larger clone is just one base distant, this may be a read error.

Unique molecular identifiers were present in the TCR beta cDNA libraries. cDNA molecules numbering around 450,000 came from approximately 1 to 10 million T cells. MiXCR, run by TCRdb on the PCR reads, gives a single entry per CDR3 protein. The repertoire consists of some 260,000 distinct CDR3 sequences, with less than 40% occurring once and the leading ten covering under 5.5%. Regarding the study as a whole: Comparison with controls showed significantly lower normalized Chao1 diversity in multiple sclerosis patients.

The sequenced sample consisted of blood. This sequence was found in a girl aged 10-17 years with multiple sclerosis.

The DNA for the CDR3 is TGTGCCAGCAGCTCCCGGACAGGGAAGGGGACTAATGAAAAACTGTTTTTT. It is translated as CASSSRTGKGTNEKLFF. J is TRBJ1-4 and V is TRBV7-3, with 8 bases matching TRBD1. With V trimmed by 4 bases and J by 2 bases, 9 bases remained unmatched. Per the germline V gene, CDR1 is SGHTA and CDR2 is FQGTGA. The CDR3 is made up of 17 amino acids. The full variable domain, with the rest looked up from reference TRBV7-3 and TRBJ1-4, is GAGVSQTPSNKVTEKGKYVELRCDPISGHTALYWYRQSLGQGPEFLIYFQGTGAADDSGLPNDRFFAVRPEGSVSTLKIQRTERGDSAVYLCASSSRTGKGTNEKLFFGSGTQLSVL.